This T cell receptor (beta chain) derives from a study of T cell repertoires in cytomegalovirus infection. Each CDR3 protein is one row after TCRdb ran MiXCR on the reads. The sample has some 800,000 distinct CDR3 sequences, almost 30% seen once; the top ten hold around 13%. Concerning this clonotype: Its antigen is undetermined.

V gave up 1 base and J gave up 1 base, with 13 bases separating them. The CDR3 runs to 17 residues. CDR1 SGHVS and CDR2 FQNEAQ come from the germline V gene. General study results and limits: Cumulative frequency of public TCR beta families picked out carriers of CMV plus the relevant HLA.

This sequence joins TRBV7-8 and TRBJ1-4; D call uncertain. The sample here was cultured CD8+ T cells from PBMCs, taken from culture after CMV antigen stimulation. This receptor was taken from a human donor in good health (CMV status not recorded). Some clones in this sample may be carry-over from other donors' samples. CDR3 nucleotide sequence: TGTGCCAGCAGCTTAGAGGGTGGATTCCGAACTAATGAAAAACTGTTTTTT. Protein: CASSLEGGFRTNEKLFF.